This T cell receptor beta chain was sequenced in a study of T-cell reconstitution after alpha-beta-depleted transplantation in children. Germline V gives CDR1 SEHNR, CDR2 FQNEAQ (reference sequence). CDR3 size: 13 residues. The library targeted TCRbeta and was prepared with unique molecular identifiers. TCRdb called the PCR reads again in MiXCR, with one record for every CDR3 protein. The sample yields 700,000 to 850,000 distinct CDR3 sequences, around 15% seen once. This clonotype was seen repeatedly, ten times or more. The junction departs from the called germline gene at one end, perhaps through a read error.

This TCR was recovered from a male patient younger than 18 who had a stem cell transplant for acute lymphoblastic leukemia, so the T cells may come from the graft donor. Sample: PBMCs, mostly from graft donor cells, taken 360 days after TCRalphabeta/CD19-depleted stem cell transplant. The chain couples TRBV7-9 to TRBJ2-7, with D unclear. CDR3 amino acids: CASSLENSYEQYF. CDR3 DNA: TGCGCCAGCAGCTTGGAGAACTCCTACGAGCAGTACTTC.